These 21 T cell receptor beta chains originate from one sample sequenced in a study of cytomegalovirus exposure and HLA in healthy donors. The PCR contained 60 Vbeta and 13 Jbeta primers. Here immunoSEQ multiplex PCR was the method, and the copy in TCRdb shows in-frame clones only, minus some. The table lists about 160,000 clones, around four fifths of them singletons, with roughly 1.3% in the top ten. The material sequenced was PBMCs. Receptor source: a woman between 50 and 59 years old in good health and CMV-seronegative.

The V and J genes are TRBV6-1 and TRBJ2-4, with a tentative D call TRBD1 (5 bases). This CDR3 has 15 residues. V lost 1 base and J lost 6, with 13 bases in between. Per germline, CDR1 MNHNS and CDR2 SASEGT. The CDR3 loop is CASSEDVQDSNIQYF. The CDR3 DNA reads as TGTGCCAGCAGTGAAGATGTACAGGATTCAAACATTCAGTACTTC.

V usage is TRBV4-3 and J usage is TRBJ2-5; TRBD2 matches at 8 bases. Trimming removed 4 bases from V and 4 bases from J; junction bases left unmatched: 14. This CDR3 has 17 amino acids. The germline V gene has CDR1 LGHNA and CDR2 YSLEER. CDR3 sequence reads: CASSPGFRGGAGETQYF. CDR3 sequence (DNA): TGCGCCAGCAGCCCTGGTTTCCGGGGGGGGGCAGGAGAGACCCAGTACTTC.

The rearrangement uses TRBV7-2 and TRBJ2-7; 11 nucleotides line up with TRBD1. Unmatched junction bases numbered 4, after V lost 5 bases and J lost 1 base. The germline CDR1 and CDR2 sequences are SGHTA and FQGNSA. The length of the CDR3 is 15 residues. The CDR3 sequence is CASSPGTGGSYEQYF. Here the CDR3 DNA reads TGTGCCAGCAGCCCCGGGACAGGGGGGTCCTACGAGCAGTACTTC.

CDR3 DNA: TGTGCCAGCAGCTCCATCGTAGCGGAGGGGCTTTACGAGCAGTACTTC. It yields the protein CASSSIVAEGLYEQYF. The rearrangement joins TRBV5-5 to TRBJ2-7; possible D gene TRBD2, 6 bases. Germline V lookup: CDR1 SGHKS, CDR2 YYEKEE (reference sequence). The CDR3 is 16 amino acids. V was clipped by 3 bases and J by 4 bases, with 20 bases between them. The entire variable domain, with the rest obtained from reference TRBV5-5 and TRBJ2-7, is as follows: DAGVTQSPTHLIKTRGQQVTLRCSPISGHKSVSWYQQVLGQGPQFIFQYYEKEERGRGNFPDRFSARQFPNYSSELNVNALLLGDSALYLCASSSIVAEGLYEQYFGPGTRLTVT.

The V call is TRBV14, the J call TRBJ2-3, with 13 bases fitting TRBD2. Germline V gene lookup returns CDR1 SGHDN and CDR2 FVKESK. With V trimmed by 1 base and J by 3 bases, 7 bases remained unmatched. The CDR3 is made up of 18 amino acids. The CDR3 nucleotides are TGTGCCAGCAGCCAAGTTGTGGGACTAGCGGGACTGACAGATACGCAGTATTTT. It yields the protein CASSQVVGLAGLTDTQYF.

The gene calls are TRBV5-1 and TRBJ2-3; 10 nucleotides line up with TRBD2. V lost 2 bases and J lost 4; bases outside the gene matches: 7. The CDR3 runs 16 residues. CDR1 is SGHRS, CDR2 YFSETQ, per germline. CDR3 nucleotide sequence: TGCGCCAGCAGCTTTCGTCTAGCGGGAGAATCAGATACGCAGTATTTT. Translating gives CASSFRLAGESDTQYF.

The V and J genes are TRBV29-1 and TRBJ2-7, with TRBD1 matching over 7 bases. CDR1 and CDR2 from the germline V gene are SQVTM and ANQGSEA. V trimming: 5 bases; J trimming: 7 bases; junction bases outside the gene matches: 8. This CDR3 comprises 12 residues. The CDR3 loop is CSVRTGGREQYF. For the CDR3, the DNA is TGCAGCGTTAGGACAGGAGGTCGGGAGCAGTACTTC.

The chain recombines TRBV7-3 with TRBJ2-2; D possibly corresponds to TRBD1 (5 bases). Germline lookup yields CDR1 SGHTA and CDR2 FQGTGA. With 2 bases removed from V and 2 bases from J, the gap between germline ends came to 15 bases. The CDR3 sequence is 17 residues long. The CDR3 protein is CASSLLHRQRNTGELFF. The CDR3 nucleotides are TGTGCCAGCAGCTTACTACACAGGCAACGAAACACCGGGGAGCTGTTTTTT.

The chain joins TRBV25-1 to TRBJ1-2; a weak D match, TRBD1 (6 bases). The germline V and J ends were trimmed by 4 bases and 10 bases, with 13 bases remaining between them. The CDR3 is 12 amino acids. CDR1 and CDR2 from the germline V gene are MGHDK and SYGVNS. CDR3 in DNA: TGTGCCAGCAGTGGGAACAGGGCGGACTACACCTTC. Protein product: CASSGNRADYTF.

The chain carries TRBV11-2 and TRBJ1-1; unclear D gene. V lost 1 base, J lost 0 bases, and 9 bases lay in between. The CDR3 consists of 15 residues. Per germline, CDR1 SGHAT and CDR2 FQNNGV. CDR3 coding DNA: TGTGCCAGCAGCTTAGCTGGTCAGTTGAACACTGAAGCTTTCTTT. Its translation is CASSLAGQLNTEAFF.

J is TRBJ1-4 and V is TRBV18, with D hard to call. V gave up 0 bases and J gave up 8 bases, with 7 bases separating them. CDR1 is KGHSH, CDR2 LQKENI, per germline. This CDR3 contains 13 residues. The CDR3 DNA is TGTGCCAGCTCACCACCGGCAGTAGAAAAACTGTTTTTT. Its translation is CASSPPAVEKLFF.

CDR3 amino acids: CASSIPRQNQPQHF. CDR3 nucleotides: TGTGCCAGTAGTATTCCCCGACAGAATCAGCCCCAGCATTTT. This chain connects TRBV19 to TRBJ1-5, with D tentatively TRBD1 (5 bases). Deletions cut 3 bases from V and 4 bases from J, with 10 bases between. Germline V gene lookup returns CDR1 LNHDA and CDR2 SQIVND (reference sequence). The CDR3 contains 14 residues.

V gene TRBV7-9 combines with J gene TRBJ2-1; tentative D call: TRBD2 (5 bases). The CDR3 loop spans 16 amino acids. V gave up 3 bases and J gave up 0 bases, with 12 bases separating them. Germline assignment: CDR1 SEHNR and CDR2 FQNEAQ (reference sequence). CDR3 protein: CASSLQRISSYNEQFF. The CDR3 DNA follows: TGTGCCAGCAGCTTGCAGCGGATTAGCTCCTACAATGAGCAGTTCTTC.

This chain joins TRBV29-1 and TRBJ2-1; TRBD2 matches 8 bases. Germline assignment: CDR1 SQVTM and CDR2 ANQGSEA. The V and J ends lost 3 bases and 8 bases, in that order; junction bases with no gene match: 9. The CDR3 totals 14 residues. This chain's CDR3 is CSVDQPLAGDEQFF. Written as DNA, the CDR3 is TGCAGCGTTGACCAGCCCCTAGCGGGCGATGAGCAGTTCTTC.

This sequence joins TRBV5-1 and TRBJ2-1; possible D gene TRBD2, 5 bases. Germline values: CDR1 SGHRS, CDR2 YFSETQ. V was shortened by 4 bases and J by 6 bases, with 11 bases between the two germline ends. This CDR3 contains 13 residues. The CDR3 here is CASSPLSGNEQFF. The CDR3 region has the DNA TGCGCCAGCAGCCCTCTGAGCGGCAATGAGCAGTTCTTC.

This clone was seen a few times. This chain links TRBV5-6 with TRBJ1-1; D remains ambiguous. This CDR3 spans 17 amino acids. Trimming took 0 bases from V and 0 from J, leaving 15 bases between them. Germline loops: CDR1 SGHDT, CDR2 YYEEEE. In nucleotides, the CDR3 is TGTGCCAGCAGCTTGGACGCCCACGGGATGATGAACACTGAAGCTTTCTTT. Residues: CASSLDAHGMMNTEAFF.

V is TRBV10-3 and J is TRBJ1-1, with 7 bases fitting TRBD1. V shed 7 bases, J shed 1 base, and the junction held 6 bases outside the gene matches. Germline lookup yields CDR1 ENHRY and CDR2 SYGVKD. The CDR3 is 14 amino acids. The CDR3 is CAINRQGRNTEAFF. In DNA form, the CDR3 reads TGTGCCATCAATCGACAGGGTCGGAACACTGAAGCTTTCTTT.

CDR3 region: CSANQGYTQYF. DNA of the CDR3: TGCAGTGCAAATCAGGGATATACGCAGTATTTT. The rearrangement joins TRBV20-1 to TRBJ2-3, with a possible D match to TRBD1 (5 bases). This CDR3 is 11 amino acids long. The V gene's germline CDR1 is DFQATT and CDR2 SNEGSKA (reference sequence). Trimming cost V 6 bases and J 7 bases, with 11 bases left between them.

Only a few counts were recorded for this clone. The chain has TRBV6-5 and TRBJ2-7, with unresolved D. The CDR3 covers 14 residues. V was pared by 8 bases and J by 0 bases, with 14 bases between. Germline CDR1 MNHEY, CDR2 SVGAGI. CDR3 sequence: CASPTAPGSYEQYF. CDR3 sequence (DNA): TGTGCCAGCCCCACTGCGCCGGGCTCCTACGAGCAGTACTTC.

The chain employs TRBV10-3 and TRBJ2-1; possibly TRBD2 for D (6 bases). The CDR3 covers 15 residues. V lost 3 bases and J lost 7, with 16 bases in between. Germline V lookup: CDR1 ENHRY, CDR2 SYGVKD. The CDR3 loop is CAISDQGGGPNEQFF. DNA for the CDR3: TGTGCCATCAGTGATCAGGGAGGTGGTCCGAATGAGCAGTTCTTC.

This clone was observed a few times. The V and J genes are TRBV6-4 and TRBJ2-6, with a tentative D call TRBD1 (6 bases). Germline-derived CDR1 and CDR2 are MRHNA and SNTAGT. V shed 6 bases and J shed 0 bases, with 9 bases lying between them. This CDR3 contains 15 residues. The CDR3: CASSQDSSGANVLTF. CDR3 DNA: TGTGCCAGCAGCCAGGACAGCTCTGGGGCCAACGTCCTGACTTTC.